This T cell receptor (beta chain) originates from a study of shared T cell receptors in the human thymus. V lost 6 bases and J 5 bases, leaving 8 bases between the germline ends. Germline-derived CDR1 and CDR2 are DFQATT and SNEGSKA (reference sequence). The CDR3 is 11 residues long. Clones were sequenced by immunoSEQ multiplex PCR, and TCRdb holds only the in-frame ones, with some missing. The table shows about 380,000 clones, with around 95% occurring only once. This sequence joins TRBV20-1 and TRBJ2-1, with no clear D. The TCR was taken from a human donor. What was sequenced was thymocytes. The CDR3 DNA is TGCAGTGCCCAGTTCGACAATGAGCAGTTCTTC. This gives the protein CSAQFDNEQFF.